The clone carrying this T cell receptor (beta chain) appeared a single time. Germline CDR1 SGHTA, CDR2 FQGNSA. This CDR3 has 14 residues. V was clipped by 1 base and J by 4 bases, with 10 bases between them. Clones were sequenced by immunoSEQ multiplex PCR, and TCRdb holds only the in-frame ones, with some missing. The table lists about 140,000 clones, around 86% of them singletons. This sample was taken from a study of control samples from healthy donors and cancer patients. The rearrangement joins TRBV7-2 to TRBJ1-1; D uncertain. The sequencing sample was made of blood. The sequence was collected from a man aged 25 to 40 in good health. CDR3 sequence (DNA): TGTGCCAGCAGCTTAGGGACCGCTGGCACTGAAGCTTTCTTT. Encoded protein: CASSLGTAGTEAFF.